This T cell receptor (beta chain) emerged from a study of T cell responses to AZD1222 COVID-19 vaccine. This clone was seen more than once but under ten times. Clones were sequenced by immunoSEQ multiplex PCR, and TCRdb holds only the in-frame ones, with some missing. The sample records some 170,000 clones, roughly 92% being singletons. The CDR3 has 15 residues. Germline V lookup: CDR1 SGHKS, CDR2 YYEKEE (reference sequence). V lost 3 bases to trimming and J lost 6 bases; unmatched junction nucleotides: 11. The sample here was peripheral blood, taken on day 0 of AZD1222 vaccination. The clonotype originates from an adult in good health. The gene calls are TRBV5-5 and TRBJ1-2; 7 bases align to TRBD1. In DNA form, the CDR3 reads TGTGCCAGCAGCTGGACAGGACCCCCCGAAGATGGCTACACCTTC. Translation: CASSWTGPPEDGYTF.